This TCR beta chain originates from a study of blood T cell repertoires in COVID-19. Generated by immunoSEQ multiplex PCR, the TCRdb table keeps only in-frame clones and is missing some. The repertoire holds more than 300,000 clones, with under 90% as singletons. The germline CDR1 and CDR2 sequences are SGHRS and YFSETQ. V was trimmed by 4 bases and J by 2 bases, leaving 20 bases between them. The CDR3 runs 17 residues. Sequencing was performed on PBMCs or T cells enriched from blood (not recorded which). This sequence joins TRBV5-1 and TRBJ2-3, with a weak D call TRBD2 (6 bases). This sequence originates from a man aged 25-45 years who had recovered from COVID-19. In DNA form, the CDR3 reads TGCGCCAGCAGCCTCGGAGGGGCAGCAACCCCCACAGATACGCAGTATTTT. It is translated as CASSLGGAATPTDTQYF.